This is a list of T cell receptor beta chains from one sample in a study of beta chain features in type 1 diabetes. Using immunoSEQ multiplex PCR, the repertoire was profiled, and TCRdb retains in-frame clones only, with some absent. The sample includes a few hundred thousand clones, 16% seen only once; the top ten take approximately 0.087%. Source material: naive CD4+ T cells from blood. These receptors were obtained from a man in his thirties or forties with type 1 diabetes. The conserved cysteine and the conserved F or W are not part of the CDR3 here.

j_call: TRBJ1-5
v_call: TRBV30
cdr3_aa: AWSSTGGYQPQH

j_call: TRBJ2-5
v_call: TRBV4-2
cdr3_aa: ASSQETGAGGETQY

j_call: TRBJ2-1
v_call: TRBV28
cdr3_aa: ASSLRVHEQF

j_call: TRBJ2-7
v_call: TRBV7-6
cdr3_aa: ASSLRQGTSYEQY

j_call: TRBJ2-5
v_call: TRBV18
cdr3_aa: AGYRDKETQY

j_call: TRBJ1-3
v_call: TRBV9
cdr3_aa: ASSVTGEGGNTIY

j_call: TRBJ2-1
v_call: TRBV4-1
cdr3_aa: ASSSGTMSYNEQF

j_call: TRBJ2-1
v_call: TRBV29-1
cdr3_aa: SVVAGFSYNEQF

j_call: TRBJ2-3
v_call: TRBV4-1
cdr3_aa: ASSQRGSDTQY

j_call: TRBJ2-7
v_call: TRBV25-1
cdr3_aa: ASQLGLEQY

j_call: TRBJ2-1
v_call: TRBV28
cdr3_aa: ASSPPRLPLSEQF

j_call: TRBJ2-4
v_call: TRBV25-1
cdr3_aa: ASSESRGGIAKNIQY

j_call: TRBJ2-3
v_call: TRBV6-4
cdr3_aa: ASSVSGLTDTQY

j_call: TRBJ2-7
v_call: TRBV7-2
cdr3_aa: ASSLAAGYEQY

j_call: TRBJ2-3
v_call: TRBV15
cdr3_aa: ATSGLQVQDTQY

j_call: TRBJ2-2
v_call: TRBV7-9
cdr3_aa: ASSQNSGVNTGELF